This T cell receptor beta chain stems from a study of blood T cell repertoires in COVID-19. Study information: Samples came from the United States, Italy and Spain, spanning acute and convalescent COVID-19. Sources were T cells, B-cell-depleted T cells, or PBMCs; the material itself was cDNA or gDNA.

In the source study's methods: Reference gene primer amplification in the assay estimated nucleated cell counts. Sequencing used immunoSEQ multiplex PCR; TCRdb keeps in-frame clones, though not all of them. V, J and clone size are those of that table, while D and trimming were read from the DNA. The table lists under 150,000 clones, around 81% of them singletons. The CDR3 has 12 residues. Germline CDR1 MNHNY, CDR2 SVGAGI (reference sequence). Trimming took off 6 bases at V and 6 bases at J, with 8 bases between the two ends. The chain is built from TRBV6-6 and TRBJ2-2; TRBD1 might be the D (5 bases). Sequenced input: peripheral blood. The sequence was obtained from a woman aged 60-70 years with active or convalescent COVID-19. In nucleotides, the CDR3 is TGTGCCAGCAGACCAGGGCCCGGGGAGCTGTTTTTT. It codes for CASRPGPGELFF.